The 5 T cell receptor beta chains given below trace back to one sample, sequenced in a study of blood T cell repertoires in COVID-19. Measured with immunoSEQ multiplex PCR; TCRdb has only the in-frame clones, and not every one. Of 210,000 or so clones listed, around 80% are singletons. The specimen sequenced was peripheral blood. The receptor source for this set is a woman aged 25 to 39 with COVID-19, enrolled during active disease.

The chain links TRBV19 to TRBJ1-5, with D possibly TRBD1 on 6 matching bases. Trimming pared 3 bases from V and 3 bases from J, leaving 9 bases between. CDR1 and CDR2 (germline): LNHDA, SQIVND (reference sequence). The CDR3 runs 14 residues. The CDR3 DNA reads TGTGCCAGTAGTATTAGGGACAACAATCAGCCCCAGCATTTT. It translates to CASSIRDNNQPQHF.

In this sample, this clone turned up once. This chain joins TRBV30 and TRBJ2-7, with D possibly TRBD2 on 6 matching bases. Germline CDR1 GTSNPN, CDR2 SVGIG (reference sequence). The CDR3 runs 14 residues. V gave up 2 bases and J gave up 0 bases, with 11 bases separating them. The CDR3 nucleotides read TGTGCCTGGAGTCGCCGGGGGAGCTCCTACGAGCAGTACTTC. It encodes CAWSRRGSSYEQYF.

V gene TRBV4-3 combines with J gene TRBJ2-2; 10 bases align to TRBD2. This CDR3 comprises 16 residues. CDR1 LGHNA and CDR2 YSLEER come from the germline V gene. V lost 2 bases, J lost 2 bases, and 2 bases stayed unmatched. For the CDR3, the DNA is TGCGCCAGCAGCCAACCTAGCGGGGGCAACACCGGGGAGCTGTTTTTT. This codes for CASSQPSGGNTGELFF.

The CDR3 DNA sequence: TGTGCCAGCAGCCTTCAGAGACAGGGAGAAATGGCCAAAAACATTCAGTACTTC. Residues: CASSLQRQGEMAKNIQYF. This rearrangement joins TRBV4-2 to TRBJ2-4; 7 bases align to TRBD1. The CDR3 covers 18 residues. V was clipped by 4 bases and J by 1 base; unmatched bases: 13. The germline V gene encodes CDR1 LGHNA and CDR2 YNFKEQ.

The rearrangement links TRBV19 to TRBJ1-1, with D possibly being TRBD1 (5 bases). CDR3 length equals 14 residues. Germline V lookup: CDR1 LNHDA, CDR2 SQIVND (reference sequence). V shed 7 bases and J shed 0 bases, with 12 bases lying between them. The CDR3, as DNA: TGTGCCAGTAAGAACAGGCCCATGAACACTGAAGCTTTCTTT. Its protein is CASKNRPMNTEAFF.